Following are 25 T cell receptor beta chains from one sample sequenced in a study of shared clonotypes between healthy human individuals. Clones were sequenced by immunoSEQ multiplex PCR, and TCRdb holds only the in-frame ones, with some missing. This table has some 2,100,000 clones, 85% to 95% appearing once. CD45RO-negative cells were positively selected for CCR7, leaving out terminally differentiated effector memory CD45RA+ cells. The sequenced sample consisted of naive CD8+ T cells from PBMCs. The receptor set was obtained from a man between 18 and 35 years old in good health. Some clones in this sample may be carry-over from other donors' samples.

The V gene is TRBV15, the J gene TRBJ2-7, with 12 bases lining up with TRBD2. The J segment lost 4 bases and the V segment lost 4 bases, leaving 2 bases of the junction unmatched. This CDR3 has 14 amino acids. The germline CDR1 and CDR2 sequences are LNHNV and YYDKDF (reference sequence). In DNA form, the CDR3 reads TGTGCCACCAGCATGACTAGCGGGAGTTACGAGCAGTACTTC. Protein sequence: CATSMTSGSYEQYF.

This sequence joins TRBV9 and TRBJ1-5; D gene uncertain. The germline V and J ends were trimmed by 0 bases and 0 bases, with 10 bases remaining between them. The length of the CDR3 is 16 residues. Germline V gene sequence: CDR1 SGDLS, CDR2 YYNGEE. The CDR3 nucleotides are TGTGCCAGCAGCGTAGAGCCAGAACATAGCAATCAGCCCCAGCATTTT. Translating it yields CASSVEPEHSNQPQHF.

The CDR3 DNA reads TGTGCCAGCAGTATTATACCCCCGGGAGCCGGGAACACTGAAGCTTTCTTT. It yields the protein CASSIIPPGAGNTEAFF. The V and J genes are TRBV28 and TRBJ1-1; D is undetermined. Germline CDR1 and CDR2: MDHEN and SYDVKM. The CDR3 has 17 amino acids. V was pared by 5 bases and J by 1 base, with 20 bases between.

The genes are TRBV12-5 and TRBJ2-7, with TRBD1 matching over 7 bases. Germline trimming cut 3 bases from V and 5 bases from J; bases unmatched to any gene: 10. The germline CDR1 and CDR2 sequences are LGHNT and FRNRAP. There are 15 residues in the CDR3. The CDR3 nucleotides are TGTGCTAGTGGTTTCCCGGGACAGTGGTCAGACGAGCAGTACTTC. Amino acids: CASGFPGQWSDEQYF.

Note on this clone: The same CDR3 arises from other DNA sequences in this sample as well. The chain recombines TRBV27 with TRBJ1-1; TRBD1 might be the D (5 bases). From germline, CDR1 is MNHEY and CDR2 SMNVEV (reference sequence). The V end was cut by 5 bases, the J end by 4 bases, with 14 bases between. The CDR3 totals 14 residues. CDR3 coding DNA: TGTGCCAGCAGTCCTACCGGGGGGGGCACTGAAGCTTTCTTT. Translating gives CASSPTGGGTEAFF.

Comment on this clone: Other nucleotide sequences from this sample produce the same CDR3. The gene calls are TRBV6-5 and TRBJ1-5; D not resolved. CDR3 length: 15 amino acids. The germline V gene has CDR1 MNHEY and CDR2 SVGAGI. The V end was cut by 0 bases, the J end by 1 base, with 7 bases between. CDR3: CASSYSGESNQPQHF. Here the CDR3 DNA reads TGTGCCAGCAGTTACTCGGGCGAGAGCAATCAGCCCCAGCATTTT.

The chain links TRBV13 to TRBJ2-5; TRBD2 matches at 7 bases. Germline V CDR1 and CDR2: PRHDT, FYEKMQ (reference sequence). This CDR3 is 17 amino acids long. Germline trimming cut 4 bases from V and 5 bases from J; bases unmatched to any gene: 16. The CDR3 sequence: CASSSIDGEGLRETQYF. The CDR3 region has the DNA TGTGCCAGCAGCTCCATAGACGGGGAGGGCCTTCGGGAGACCCAGTACTTC.

V gene TRBV13 combines with J gene TRBJ1-1, with D hard to call. The CDR3 is 15 residues long. CDR1 is PRHDT, CDR2 FYEKMQ, per germline (reference sequence). The V gene lost 0 bases and the J gene lost 9 bases, with 17 bases spanning the gap. CDR3 region: CASSLGGKLHGQAFF. In DNA, the CDR3 is TGTGCCAGCAGCTTAGGGGGCAAACTCCACGGCCAAGCTTTCTTT.

The rearrangement uses TRBV6-6 and TRBJ2-3, with D unclear. CDR3 length: 14 amino acids. The V end lost 6 bases, the J end lost 3 bases, and 13 bases lay between the germline ends. Per the germline V gene, CDR1 is MNHNY and CDR2 is SVGAGI (reference sequence). CDR3 coding DNA: TGTGCCAGCAGAGACGGGTCCGGGACAGATACGCAGTATTTT. As protein: CASRDGSGTDTQYF.

The genes are TRBV13 and TRBJ2-7, with 8 bases fitting TRBD1. After removal of 5 bases from V and 7 bases from J, the junction contained 16 bases not matched to a gene. The CDR3 runs to 16 residues. Germline V CDR1 and CDR2: PRHDT, FYEKMQ (reference sequence). This chain's CDR3 is CASSENDWQGADEQYF. The CDR3 bases are TGTGCCAGCAGCGAAAACGATTGGCAGGGGGCGGATGAGCAGTACTTC.

The genes are TRBV4-1 and TRBJ2-1; D gene ambiguous. The V gene's germline CDR1 is MGHRA and CDR2 YSYEKL. This CDR3 is built from 17 residues. The V gene lost 1 base and the J gene lost 3 bases, with 16 bases spanning the gap. The CDR3 spells CASSQVLKESIYNEQFF. The CDR3 bases are TGCGCCAGCAGCCAAGTTTTGAAGGAGAGTATCTACAATGAGCAGTTCTTC.

The chain uses TRBV28 and TRBJ2-5, with 14 bases that match TRBD2. Germline CDR1 is MDHEN and CDR2 is SYDVKM. V shed 4 bases and J 5 bases; nucleotides not matched to a gene: 12. The CDR3 totals 18 residues. The CDR3 reads CASSWQWGTSGRLETQYF. CDR3 coding DNA: TGTGCCAGCAGTTGGCAATGGGGGACTAGCGGGAGATTGGAGACCCAGTACTTC.

The V call is TRBV11-2, the J call TRBJ2-2; 11 bases are shared with TRBD2. V trimming: 3 bases; J trimming: 7 bases; junction bases outside the gene matches: 7. The germline gives CDR1 SGHAT, CDR2 FQNNGV. The CDR3 extends over 16 amino acids. DNA of the CDR3: TGTGCCAGCAGCTTTACAACTAGCGGGAGAGGCGGGGAGCTGTTTTTT. Amino acids: CASSFTTSGRGGELFF.

The chain links TRBV28 to TRBJ2-2; tentatively, D is TRBD2 (5 bases). Germline-derived CDR1 and CDR2 are MDHEN and SYDVKM. CDR3 size: 20 residues. V dropped 0 bases and J dropped 4 bases, with 24 bases sitting between them. The CDR3 coding sequence is TGTGCCAGCAGTTTATGGCAAATAGCGCGAACCATAGTGGGCACCGGGGAGCTGTTTTTT. It specifies CASSLWQIARTIVGTGELFF.

Comment on this clone: Additional DNA sequences in this sample encode the identical CDR3. V gene TRBV7-2 combines with J gene TRBJ2-7; D is undetermined. CDR1 and CDR2 (germline): SGHTA, FQGNSA. V was clipped by 1 base and J by 3 bases, with 7 bases between them. The CDR3 length is 13 residues. The CDR3 loop is CASSLVSDYEQYF. CDR3 coding DNA: TGTGCCAGCAGCTTAGTTTCGGACTACGAGCAGTACTTC.

The V and J genes are TRBV19 and TRBJ2-1; 7 positions agree with TRBD2. The CDR3 spans 14 residues. Germline values: CDR1 LNHDA, CDR2 SQIVND (reference sequence). The trim removed 1 base at V and 9 bases at J, leaving 6 bases unmatched. This chain's CDR3 is CASSIGGEGAEQFF. The CDR3 coding sequence is TGTGCCAGTAGTATAGGCGGGGAGGGCGCTGAGCAGTTCTTC.

The rearrangement links TRBV2 to TRBJ1-1; D is uncertain. Per germline, CDR1 SNHLY and CDR2 FYNNEI. The CDR3 consists of 13 residues. Trimming removed 3 bases from V and 7 bases from J, with 12 bases in between. CDR3 sequence reads: CASSEGLRGEAFF. The DNA for the CDR3 is TGTGCCAGCAGTGAGGGCCTCCGGGGTGAAGCTTTCTTT. Filled out from reference TRBV2 and TRBJ1-1, the complete variable domain reads EPEVTQTPSHQVTQMGQEVILRCVPISNHLYFYWYRQILGQKVEFLVSFYNNEISEKSEIFDDQFSVERPDGSNFTLKIRSTKLEDSAMYFCASSEGLRGEAFFGQGTRLTVV.

V gene TRBV29-1 combines with J gene TRBJ2-5; a weak D match, TRBD1 (5 bases). This CDR3 spans 13 amino acids. The germline V gene has CDR1 SQVTM and CDR2 ANQGSEA. Trimming removed 6 bases at V and 9 bases at J, with 20 bases between. In DNA, the CDR3 is TGCAGCGTCCTAGACAGTCTCCAAGGGGCCCAGTACTTC. It yields the protein CSVLDSLQGAQYF.

This chain connects TRBV7-8 to TRBJ2-7, with D perhaps matching TRBD1 (6 bases). The germline V and J ends were trimmed by 1 base and 4 bases, with 8 bases remaining between them. Germline V gives CDR1 SGHVS, CDR2 FQNEAQ. The CDR3 covers 13 residues. DNA of the CDR3: TGTGCCAGCAGCTTAGACAGGGTTTACGAGCAGTACTTC. Protein product: CASSLDRVYEQYF.

This clone was observed a single time. The chain combines TRBV19 with TRBJ1-5, with D possibly TRBD1 on 6 matching bases. Germline-derived CDR1 and CDR2 are LNHDA and SQIVND (reference sequence). V gave up 6 bases and J gave up 0 bases, with 12 bases separating them. CDR3 length equals 15 residues. CDR3 nucleotide sequence: TGTGCCAGTAGACTGGGGGGCTATAGCAATCAGCCCCAGCATTTT. Protein product: CASRLGGYSNQPQHF.

This sequence joins TRBV29-1 and TRBJ1-3, with 9 bases matching TRBD1. The CDR3 contains 15 residues. Germline V gene lookup returns CDR1 SQVTM and CDR2 ANQGSEA. J was trimmed by 2 bases and V by 5 bases; bases with no gene match: 7. The CDR3 here is CSVQTWDRAGNTIYF. The CDR3 nucleotides are TGCAGCGTTCAGACGTGGGACAGGGCTGGAAACACCATATATTTT.

The chain uses TRBV10-3 and TRBJ1-2, with no clear D. Germline V CDR1 and CDR2: ENHRY, SYGVKD. Trimming pared 7 bases from V and 4 bases from J, leaving 7 bases between. This CDR3 has 11 residues. The CDR3 loop is CAITGGYGYTF. The CDR3 DNA is TGTGCCATCACTGGAGGCTATGGCTACACCTTC.

The chain employs TRBV27 and TRBJ2-7; no clear D. The V end lost 3 bases, the J end lost 1 base, and 7 bases lay between the germline ends. This CDR3 is built from 13 residues. Germline V lookup: CDR1 MNHEY, CDR2 SMNVEV (reference sequence). The CDR3: CASSFAISYEQYF. As DNA, the CDR3 is TGTGCCAGCAGTTTCGCCATTTCCTACGAGCAGTACTTC.

This sequence joins TRBV25-1 and TRBJ2-7; D not resolved. The germline V gene has CDR1 MGHDK and CDR2 SYGVNS. This CDR3 has 16 residues. The ends were cut back, 0 bases at V and 9 bases at J, with 21 bases in the middle. Written as DNA, the CDR3 is TGTGCCAGCAGTGAATATGTGGCTGAGAGGCGGCCGCGGCAGTACTTC. Encoded protein: CASSEYVAERRPRQYF.

This chain links TRBV5-8 with TRBJ2-7; possibly TRBD1 for D (5 bases). Germline values: CDR1 SGHTS, CDR2 YDEGEE. V was trimmed by 4 bases and J by 3 bases, leaving 8 bases between them. There are 12 residues in the CDR3. The CDR3 reads CASSVDSYEQYF. The CDR3 coding sequence is TGTGCCAGCAGCGTAGACAGCTACGAGCAGTACTTC.